This T cell receptor (beta chain) is from a study of beta chain features in type 1 diabetes. The study, taken as a whole, reports: The naive, central memory and Treg TCRB repertoires of patients appeared to be more similar to one another than those of healthy donors. The influence of HLA type on TCRB rearrangement stayed undetermined. Moderate yet significant TCRB CDR3 shortening was seen in Type 1 diabetes patients in all four CD4+ subsets. PCR may have favored shorter templates equally in patients and controls.

The trim removed 4 bases at V and 4 bases at J, leaving 9 bases unmatched. The CDR3 spans 14 residues. Germline V CDR1 and CDR2: GTSNPN, SVGIG (reference sequence). A remark on this clone: Its antigen remains unidentified.

TCRB transcripts that were expressed got sequenced, as all of the isolated RNA had been reverse transcribed. About 3.7 million reads, on average, came from each naive, central memory and regulatory T cell sample. Clones were read by immunoSEQ multiplex PCR, and TCRdb kept only the in-frame ones, dropping some. The sample yields 93,000 or so clones, under 30% seen once. This receptor was identified in a woman between 18 and 29 years old with type 1 diabetes. The chain recombines TRBV30 with TRBJ1-2, with 7 nucleotides matching TRBD1. Sequencing was performed on central memory CD4+ T cells from blood. CDR3 nucleotides: TGTGCCTGGACCGACAGGGAGGCTATCTATGGCTACACCTTC. Protein: CAWTDREAIYGYTF. Filled out from reference TRBV30 and TRBJ1-2, the complete variable domain reads SQTIHQWPATLVQPVGSPLSLECTVEGTSNPNLYWYRQAAGRGLQLLFYSVGIGQISSEVPQNLSASRPQDRQFILSSKKLLLSDSGFYLCAWTDREAIYGYTFGSGTRLTVV.